The TCR beta chain described here comes from a study of cytotoxic CD8 clonotypes in ibrutinib-treated CLL. Whole-study results and caveats: Measured clonality at baseline was greater than in age-matched healthy donors and tracked with circulating CD8+ T-cell counts. Clonality went higher at ibrutinib response and then dropped back toward baseline at progression.

As input for TCR beta libraries, about 1.9 micrograms of genomic DNA came from cryopreserved PBMCs. Turning to this clone: Its antigen is unknown.

Sequencing was designed to attain a depth spanning 1 in 200,000 to 1 in 1 million T cells. Using immunoSEQ multiplex PCR, the repertoire was profiled, and TCRdb retains in-frame clones only, with some absent. The sample records hundreds of thousands of clones, around four fifths being singletons. The clonotype comes from a human donor with chronic lymphocytic leukemia. The sample was PBMCs, taken before ibrutinib treatment.

CDR3 in DNA: TGTGCCAGCAGCCTGAGTTGGCGGGAGTTTAAAGATACGCAGTATTTT. Translating gives CASSLSWREFKDTQYF. The chain links TRBV7-9 to TRBJ2-3; TRBD2 aligns across 7 bases. Germline CDR1 is SEHNR and CDR2 is FQNEAQ (reference sequence). This CDR3 has 16 amino acids. V trimming: 5 bases; J trimming: 5 bases; junction bases outside the gene matches: 13.